The rows below give T cell receptor beta chains drawn from one sample of a study of blood T cell repertoires in COVID-19. The method was immunoSEQ multiplex PCR; TCRdb's version includes in-frame clones alone and lacks a portion of them. This sample has approximately 290,000 clones, with approximately 91% found just once. Sequenced input: peripheral blood. These receptor sequences come from a woman in her sixties with acute or convalescent COVID-19. The CDR3 runs from the conserved cysteine through the conserved F or W. Each record gives: V gene, clone size, J gene, D gene, CDR3 protein, CDR3 DNA. D genes are given only for firm matches. A row's size may be missing; if present it is once, few, many or a size class.

TRBV6-6,-,TRBJ2-3,TRBD1,CASSNQQGPLVTQYF,TGTGCCAGCAGTAACCAACAGGGGCCACTGGTTACGCAGTATTTT
TRBV11-2,-,TRBJ2-3,-,CASSASTGTQYF,TGTGCCAGCAGCGCTTCTACCGGTACGCAGTATTTT
TRBV6-5,few,TRBJ2-3,TRBD1,CASSWDRVSTDTQYF,TGTGCCAGCAGTTGGGACAGGGTTAGCACAGATACGCAGTATTTT
TRBV28,-,TRBJ1-6,TRBD1,CASSSTGNNSPLHF,TGTGCCAGCAGTTCGACAGGGAATAATTCACCCCTCCACTTT
TRBV6-6,-,TRBJ2-7,-,CASSSLMEQYF,TGTGCCAGCAGTTCCCTAATGGAGCAGTACTTC
TRBV9,-,TRBJ2-7,TRBD2,CASSARPAAGVEQYF,TGTGCCAGCAGCGCCCGTCCCGCTGCGGGAGTCGAGCAGTACTTC
TRBV2,once,TRBJ2-3,TRBD2,CASSPTSGESTQYF,TGTGCCAGCAGCCCGACTAGCGGGGAATCTACGCAGTATTTT
TRBV5-1,-,TRBJ1-6,-,CASSLEPRTDSPLHF,TGCGCCAGCAGCTTGGAACCACGAACGGATTCACCCCTCCACTTT
TRBV5-1,-,TRBJ2-5,TRBD2,CASIPSGGAQETQYF,TGCGCCAGCATCCCAAGCGGGGGGGCCCAAGAGACCCAGTACTTC
TRBV2,-,TRBJ1-6,TRBD1,CASRKQGVVSPLHF,TGTGCCAGCAGGAAGCAGGGGGTGGTTTCACCCCTCCACTTT
TRBV14,-,TRBJ2-1,TRBD1,CASSQEHRQGNSYNEQFF,TGTGCCAGCAGCCAAGAACATAGACAGGGGAACTCCTACAATGAGCAGTTCTTC
TRBV5-6,-,TRBJ2-7,TRBD2,CASSAGLEVYEQYF,TGTGCCAGCAGCGCTGGACTAGAGGTCTACGAGCAGTACTTC
TRBV7-8,-,TRBJ1-2,-,CASTRQAPNYGYTF,TGTGCCAGCACTCGACAGGCCCCCAACTATGGCTACACCTTC
TRBV14,-,TRBJ2-6,TRBD1,CASSQVQGARGANVLTF,TGTGCCAGCAGCCAAGTGCAGGGGGCGAGGGGGGCCAACGTCCTGACTTTC
TRBV5-1,-,TRBJ1-4,-,CASSSVGGGKLLVNEKLFF,TGCGCCAGCAGCTCCGTGGGAGGGGGGAAACTTTTGGTCAATGAAAAACTGTTTTTT
TRBV9,once,TRBJ2-2,-,CASSPEVDSNTGELFF,TGTGCCAGCAGCCCAGAGGTGGATTCGAACACCGGGGAGCTGTTTTTT
TRBV29-1,once,TRBJ2-5,TRBD2,CSVDVSGGGETQYF,TGCAGCGTTGATGTTAGCGGGGGGGGAGAGACCCAGTACTTC
TRBV7-2,-,TRBJ2-1,TRBD1,CASTPGDRAYSEQFF,TGTGCCAGCACCCCCGGGGACAGGGCTTACAGTGAGCAGTTCTTC
TRBV27,-,TRBJ2-3,TRBD2,CASSGGRGTDTQYF,TGTGCCAGCAGCGGGGGGAGAGGTACAGATACGCAGTATTTT
TRBV19,-,TRBJ1-1,-,CASMAVQGTEAFF,TGTGCCAGTATGGCGGTTCAGGGCACTGAAGCTTTCTTT
TRBV5-1,-,TRBJ2-3,-,CASSLTPGASGSLGDTQYF,TGCGCCAGCAGCTTGACCCCAGGGGCTAGCGGCTCCCTGGGAGATACGCAGTATTTT
TRBV6-5,-,TRBJ1-3,TRBD1,CASSFLQGSGNTIYF,TGTGCCAGCAGTTTTCTACAGGGGTCCGGAAACACCATATATTTT
TRBV29-1,-,TRBJ2-5,-,CSVSNGIWETQYF,TGCAGCGTTTCAAACGGTATATGGGAGACCCAGTACTTC
TRBV7-2,-,TRBJ1-5,-,CASSPITGGNQPQHF,TGTGCCAGCAGCCCAATAACGGGTGGCAATCAGCCCCAGCATTTT
TRBV5-6,-,TRBJ1-3,-,CASSLPGVSSGNTIYF,TGTGCCAGCAGCTTGCCCGGGGTGAGCTCTGGAAACACCATATATTTT